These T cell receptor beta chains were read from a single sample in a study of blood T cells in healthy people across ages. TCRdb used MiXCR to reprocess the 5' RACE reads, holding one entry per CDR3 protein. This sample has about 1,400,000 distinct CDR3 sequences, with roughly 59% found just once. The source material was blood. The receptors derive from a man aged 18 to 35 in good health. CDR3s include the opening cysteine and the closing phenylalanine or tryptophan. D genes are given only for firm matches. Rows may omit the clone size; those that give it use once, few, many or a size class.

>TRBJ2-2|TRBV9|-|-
TGTGCCAGCAGCGTAGTGGGGGGGCTGGGAATCACAAACACCGGGGAGCTGTTTTTT
CASSVVGGLGITNTGELFF
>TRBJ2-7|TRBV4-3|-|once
TGCGCCAGCAGCCAGGACGGTTATAGCTCCTACGAGCAGTACTTC
CASSQDGYSSYEQYF
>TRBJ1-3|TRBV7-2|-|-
TGTGCCTGCAGCACCGGCTCTGGAAACACCATATATTTT
CACSTGSGNTIYF
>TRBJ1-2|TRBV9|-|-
TGTGCCAGCAGCCCCCAGTCGGGATGGGGTTCTCATGGCTACACCTTC
CASSPQSGWGSHGYTF
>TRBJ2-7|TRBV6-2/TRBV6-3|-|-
TGTGCCAGCAGTTACTTCGGGACACTCTACGAGCAGTACTTC
CASSYFGTLYEQYF
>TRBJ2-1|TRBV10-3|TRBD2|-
TGTGCCATCAGTCCGCTGGGGACTAGCGGGAGGAACAATGAGCAGTTCTTC
CAISPLGTSGRNNEQFF
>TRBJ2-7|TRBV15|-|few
TGTGCCACCAGCAGACAACTGGGAAGCTCCTACGAGCAGTACTTC
CATSRQLGSSYEQYF
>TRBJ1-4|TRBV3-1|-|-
TGTGCCAGCAGCCAAGATCAGCGGCGAAAACTGTTTTTT
CASSQDQRRKLFF
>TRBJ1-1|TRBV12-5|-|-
TGTGCTAGTGGTCCACTCATACCGGGGCGAGGGACGGGTGAAGCTTTCTTT
CASGPLIPGRGTGEAFF
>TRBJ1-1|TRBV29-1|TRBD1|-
TGCAGCGTTGAGGGACAGGGACTGAACACTGAAGCTTTCTTT
CSVEGQGLNTEAFF
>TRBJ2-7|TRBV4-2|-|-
TGTGCCAGCAGCCAATCCCACCTACAGGGTTCTTACGAGCAGTACTTC
CASSQSHLQGSYEQYF
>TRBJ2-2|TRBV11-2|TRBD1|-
TGTGCCAGCAGCGTCCAACAGGGGACCGGGGAGCTGTTTTTT
CASSVQQGTGELFF
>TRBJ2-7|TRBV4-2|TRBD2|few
TGTGCCAGCAGCCAAGATACTAGCGGGAGTTACGAGCAGTACTTC
CASSQDTSGSYEQYF
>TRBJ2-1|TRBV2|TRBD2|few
TGTGCCAGCAGAGGACTAGCGGGAGGGTACAATGAGCAGTTCTTC
CASRGLAGGYNEQFF
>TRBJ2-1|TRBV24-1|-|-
TGTGCCACCAGTGATTTGCGGGACGTCAATGAGCAGTTCTTC
CATSDLRDVNEQFF
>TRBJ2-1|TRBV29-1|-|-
TGCAGCGTTGATGGGGAGCGCAGAGTGGATGAGCAGTTCTTC
CSVDGERRVDEQFF
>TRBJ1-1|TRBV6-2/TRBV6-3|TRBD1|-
TGTGCCAGCAGTTACACGACGGGACAGGGACGCATGAACACTGAAGCTTTCTTT
CASSYTTGQGRMNTEAFF
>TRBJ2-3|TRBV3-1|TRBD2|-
TGTGCCAGCAGCCAAGATACGGCGGGAGATCCGACAGATACGCAGTATTTT
CASSQDTAGDPTDTQYF
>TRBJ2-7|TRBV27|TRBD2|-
TGTGCCAGCAGTTTATCGGGACTAGCCTCCTACGAGCAGTACTTC
CASSLSGLASYEQYF
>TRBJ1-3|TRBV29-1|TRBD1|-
TGCAGCGCCCAGCCGGGACAGGGTTCGAACACCATATATTTT
CSAQPGQGSNTIYF
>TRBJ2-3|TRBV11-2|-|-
TGTGCCAGCAGCTTAGTTGGGGACGACATTTATACGCGGTATTTT
CASSLVGDDIYTRYF
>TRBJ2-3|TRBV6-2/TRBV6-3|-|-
TGTGCCAGCACAAGGTCAGACACAGATACGCAGTATTTT
CASTRSDTDTQYF
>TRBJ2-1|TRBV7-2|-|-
TGTGCCAGCAGCTTTGAACTGGGGGCCCTCAATGAGCAGTTCTTC
CASSFELGALNEQFF
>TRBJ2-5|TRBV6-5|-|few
TGTGCCAGCAGTTACTCTGGCAACGGCGAGACCCAGTACTTC
CASSYSGNGETQYF
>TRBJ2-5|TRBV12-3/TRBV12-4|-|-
TGTGCCAGCAGCAAAATGACCAGTGAGCAGTACTTC
CASSKMTSEQYF
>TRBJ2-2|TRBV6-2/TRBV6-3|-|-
TGTGCCAGCAGTTCCGGCTCTGTCGGGGAGCTGTTTTTT
CASSSGSVGELFF
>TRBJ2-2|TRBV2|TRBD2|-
TGTGCCAGCCGTGATGGACTAGCGGGAGTACACATCGGGGAGATGTTTTTT
CASRDGLAGVHIGEMFF
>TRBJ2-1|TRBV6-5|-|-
TGTGCCTGCAGTTACCTAGGGAACGAGCAGTTCTTC
CACSYLGNEQFF
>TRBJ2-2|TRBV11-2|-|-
TGTGCCAGCAGCTTATATAGCCCCGGGGAGCTGTTTTTT
CASSLYSPGELFF
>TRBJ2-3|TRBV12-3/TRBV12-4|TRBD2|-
TGTGCCAGCAGATCGCTAGGCGGGGGAGACGACTTTGACGATACGCAGTATTTT
CASRSLGGGDDFDDTQYF
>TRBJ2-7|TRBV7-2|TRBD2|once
TGTGCCAGCAGCCGTAGACTAGCCAGGCGCGAGCAGTACTTC
CASSRRLARREQYF
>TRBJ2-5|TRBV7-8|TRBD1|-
TGTGCCAGCAGCTCTTACAGGGGTAATCAAGGCGAAGAGGCCCAGTACTTC
CASSSYRGNQGEEAQYF
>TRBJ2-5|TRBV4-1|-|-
TGCGCCAGCAGCATCCACGAGGGGACCCAGTACTTC
CASSIHEGTQYF
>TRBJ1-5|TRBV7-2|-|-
TGTGCCAGCAGCGCCCACTACAATCAGCCCCAGCATTTT
CASSAHYNQPQHF
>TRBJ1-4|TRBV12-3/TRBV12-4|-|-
TGTGCCAGCAGAAGGACATTTGAAAAACTGTTTTTT
CASRRTFEKLFF
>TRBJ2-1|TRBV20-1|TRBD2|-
TGCAGTGCTAGCCCGGGAGGGAAGGCACGGTACAATGAGCAGTTCTTC
CSASPGGKARYNEQFF
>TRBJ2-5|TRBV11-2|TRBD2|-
TGTGCCAGCAGACTATCTGGGGGGGGAGCCGGGGAGACCCAGTACTTC
CASRLSGGGAGETQYF
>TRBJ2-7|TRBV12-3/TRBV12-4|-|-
TGTGCCGGCAGTCCCCGGGACATCTACGAGCAGTACTTC
CAGSPRDIYEQYF
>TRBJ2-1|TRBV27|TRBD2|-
TGTGCCAGCACGGGGGGGGCCTCGGATGAGCAGTTCTTC
CASTGGASDEQFF
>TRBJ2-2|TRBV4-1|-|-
TGCGCCAGCAGCCAAGCCTTCATTTACACCGGGGAGCTGTTTTTT
CASSQAFIYTGELFF
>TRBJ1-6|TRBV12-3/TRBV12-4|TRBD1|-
TGTGCCAGCAGTCTGACCGGGACAGGGGTTTCACCCCTCCACTTT
CASSLTGTGVSPLHF
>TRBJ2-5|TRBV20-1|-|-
TGCAGTGCTAGAAGCCCTAGCTCTGGGAGGTATAAAGAGACCCAGTACTTC
CSARSPSSGRYKETQYF
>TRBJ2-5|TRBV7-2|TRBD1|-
TGTGCCAGCAGCTACACAGGGGGAATAAAGACCCAGTACTTC
CASSYTGGIKTQYF
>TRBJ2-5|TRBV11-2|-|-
TGTGCCAGCAGCTTAAATTTCTTTTCGACGCACGACCAAGGGACCCAGTACTTC
CASSLNFFSTHDQGTQYF
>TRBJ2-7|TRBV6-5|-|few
TGTGCCAGCAGTTACTCGATAGCCTACGAGCAGTACTTC
CASSYSIAYEQYF
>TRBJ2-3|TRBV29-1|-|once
TGCAGCGTCGAACGGGGGATTGGCACAGATACGCAGTATTTT
CSVERGIGTDTQYF
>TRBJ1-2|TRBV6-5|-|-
TGTGCCAGCAGTTATGGGGGGGTTGGAGGTGGCTACACCTTC
CASSYGGVGGGYTF